The 4 T cell receptor beta chains listed next were all sequenced from one sample in a study of blood T cell repertoires in COVID-19. TCRdb's table, derived via immunoSEQ multiplex PCR, lists solely in-frame clones and lacks some. The sample lists 75,000 to 80,000 clones; approximately 84% were seen once. Sequenced material: peripheral blood. These receptors originate from a man aged 55 to 69 with COVID-19, enrolled during active disease.

The rearrangement links TRBV11-1 to TRBJ1-2, with no clear D. CDR1 and CDR2 (germline): SGHAT, FQDESV (reference sequence). CDR3 size: 13 residues. Trimming shortened V by 3 bases and J by 4 bases, and 9 bases separated the two germline ends. CDR3 region: CASSLEGSYGYTF. The DNA for the CDR3 is TGTGCCAGCAGCTTGGAGGGTAGCTATGGCTACACCTTC.

CDR3 nucleotides: TGTGCCACCAGGGGCGAGGGGGTGCGATCTGAAGCTTTCTTT. This codes for CATRGEGVRSEAFF. V and J are TRBV24-1 and TRBJ1-1, with a tentative D call TRBD1 (6 bases). The CDR3 is made up of 14 amino acids. V dropped 7 bases and J dropped 6 bases, with 17 bases sitting between them. Germline CDR1 and CDR2: KGHDR and SFDVKD.

J is TRBJ2-7 and V is TRBV7-9; 9 bases match TRBD2. Germline V lookup: CDR1 SEHNR, CDR2 FQNEAQ (reference sequence). The V and J ends lost 6 bases and 5 bases, in that order; junction bases with no gene match: 5. The CDR3 is 13 amino acids. The CDR3 sequence is CASRVAGDNEQYF. The DNA of the CDR3 is TGTGCCAGCAGGGTAGCGGGGGACAACGAGCAGTACTTC.

In DNA, the CDR3 is TGTGCCAGCCAGGACAGGGGGCGAAGCGAGCAGTACTTC. Translating it yields CASQDRGRSEQYF. V usage is TRBV28 and J usage is TRBJ2-7; TRBD1 matches 11 bases. The V and J ends lost 8 bases and 6 bases, in that order; junction bases with no gene match: 6. The CDR3 loop spans 13 amino acids. Germline CDR1 is MDHEN and CDR2 is SYDVKM. Full variable domain (rest looked up from reference TRBV28 and TRBJ2-7): DVKVTQSSRYLVKRTGEKVFLECVQDMDHENMFWYRQDPGLGLRLIYFSYDVKMKEKGDIPEGYSVSREKKERFSLILESASTNQTSMYLCASQDRGRSEQYFGPGTRLTVT.